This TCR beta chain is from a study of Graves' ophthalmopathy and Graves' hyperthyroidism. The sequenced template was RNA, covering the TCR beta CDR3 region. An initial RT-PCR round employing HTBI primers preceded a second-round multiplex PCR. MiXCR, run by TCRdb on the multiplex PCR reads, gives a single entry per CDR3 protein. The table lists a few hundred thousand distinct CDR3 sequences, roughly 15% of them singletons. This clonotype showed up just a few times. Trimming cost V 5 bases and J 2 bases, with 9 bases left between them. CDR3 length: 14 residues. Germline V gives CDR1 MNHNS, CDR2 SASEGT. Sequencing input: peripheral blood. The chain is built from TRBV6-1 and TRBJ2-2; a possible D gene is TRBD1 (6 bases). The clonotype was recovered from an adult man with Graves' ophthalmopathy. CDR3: CASSKQGNTGELFF. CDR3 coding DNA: TGTGCCAGCAGTAAACAGGGAAACACCGGGGAGCTGTTTTTT.